Each of the 14 T cell receptor beta chains below was sequenced from the same sample in a study of shared clonotypes between healthy human individuals. Only CD45RO-negative cells positively selected for CCR7 counted as naive CD8 cells, so terminally differentiated effector memory CD45RA+ cells were excluded. Sequenced by immunoSEQ multiplex PCR; TCRdb stores in-frame clones only, minus some. The data show over 800,000 clones, 85% to 95% seen once. The sequenced sample consisted of naive CD8+ T cells sorted from blood. All receptors come from a young man in good health.

The chain uses TRBV28 and TRBJ2-5; D remains ambiguous. The V gene's germline CDR1 is MDHEN and CDR2 SYDVKM. This CDR3 has 14 residues. V lost 2 bases and J lost 4, with 11 bases in between. This CDR3 is CASSLQPWGETQYF. DNA for the CDR3: TGTGCCAGCAGTTTACAGCCATGGGGAGAGACCCAGTACTTC.

The rearrangement joins TRBV28 to TRBJ1-1; no clear D gene. The CDR3 loop spans 15 amino acids. With 2 bases removed from V and 6 bases from J, the gap between germline ends came to 16 bases. Germline CDR1 is MDHEN and CDR2 is SYDVKM. The CDR3, as DNA: TGTGCCAGCAGTTTAAGGTTGTTGCGGGAATCTGAAGCTTTCTTT. Translation gives CASSLRLLRESEAFF.

The sample holds one count of this clone. The chain joins TRBV6-5 to TRBJ2-2, with D unresolved. Trimming left V 4 bases short and J 6 bases short, with 6 bases between. The germline gives CDR1 MNHEY, CDR2 SVGAGI. The CDR3 spans 12 residues. The CDR3 protein is CASSFGSGELFF. In DNA, the CDR3 is TGTGCCAGCAGTTTTGGATCCGGGGAGCTGTTTTTT.

This chain joins TRBV19 and TRBJ2-2; the D gene could be TRBD1 or TRBD2 (5 bases each). In germline, CDR1 is LNHDA, CDR2 SQIVND (reference sequence). The CDR3 totals 15 residues. V shed 11 bases and J shed 0 bases, with 16 bases lying between them. CDR3 in amino acids: CAGDPGRSNTGELFF. The CDR3 DNA is TGTGCCGGGGACCCGGGACGGTCGAACACCGGGGAGCTGTTTTTT.

This clone was detected once. The chain joins TRBV15 to TRBJ2-7; D is unresolved. The V end was cut by 5 bases, the J end by 1 base, with 12 bases between. CDR3 length equals 14 residues. Germline loops: CDR1 LNHNV, CDR2 YYDKDF (reference sequence). CDR3 sequence: CATSASGTSYEQYF. The CDR3 DNA is TGTGCCACCAGCGCGAGTGGAACGTCCTACGAGCAGTACTTC.

V usage is TRBV29-1 and J usage is TRBJ1-2, with D uncertain. The CDR3 has 10 amino acids. Trimming cost V 0 bases and J 8 bases, with 4 bases left between them. In germline, CDR1 is SQVTM, CDR2 ANQGSEA. For the CDR3, the DNA is TGCAGCGTTGAAGACGAGGGCTACACCTTC. This encodes CSVEDEGYTF.

This clone was seen only a few times. The chain couples TRBV18 to TRBJ1-5; 8 bases line up with TRBD1. Germline-derived CDR1 and CDR2 are KGHSH and LQKENI. V was pared by 3 bases and J by 5 bases, with 12 bases of the junction left unmatched. This CDR3 is built from 17 residues. CDR3 loop: CASSPSYRGKRDQPQHF. The CDR3 bases are TGTGCCAGCTCACCCAGCTACAGGGGGAAAAGAGATCAGCCCCAGCATTTT.

The V gene is TRBV10-3, the J gene TRBJ1-2; unclear D gene. Trimming took 3 bases from V and 6 from J, leaving 8 bases between them. Germline V gene data show CDR1 as ENHRY and CDR2 as SYGVKD. There are 12 residues in the CDR3. CDR3 sequence (DNA): TGTGCCATCAGTGACAGGTTTGATGGCTACACCTTC. Translation gives CAISDRFDGYTF.

The J gene is TRBJ2-5, the V gene TRBV11-2; 8 bases match TRBD1. Losses at the gene ends were 5 bases for V and 2 bases for J; bases not matched to a gene: 7. Germline lookup yields CDR1 SGHAT and CDR2 FQNNGV. The CDR3 runs 15 residues. The CDR3 loop reads CASSDPGQEQETQYF. The CDR3 coding sequence is TGTGCCAGCAGCGACCCGGGACAGGAACAAGAGACCCAGTACTTC.

This clone was found once. The chain couples TRBV15 to TRBJ2-1; D gene unclear. The V end was cut by 1 base, the J end by 0 bases, with 1 base between. This CDR3 comprises 13 residues. Germline-derived CDR1 and CDR2 are LNHNV and YYDKDF (reference sequence). The CDR3 reads CATSRASYNEQFF. The CDR3 DNA follows: TGTGCCACCAGCAGAGCCTCCTACAATGAGCAGTTCTTC.

The chain carries TRBV19 and TRBJ2-3, with TRBD1 matching over 7 bases. In germline, CDR1 is LNHDA, CDR2 SQIVND (reference sequence). This CDR3 contains 15 residues. The CDR3 DNA follows: TGTGCTCATCCCGTGGGGGACAGTCTCACAGATACGCAGTATTTT. This codes for CAHPVGDSLTDTQYF.

The chain uses TRBV7-9 and TRBJ2-4, with 9 positions matching TRBD1. The CDR3 length is 14 residues. The V gene's germline CDR1 is SEHNR and CDR2 FQNEAQ (reference sequence). Trimming at V came to 4 bases and at J to 7 bases, leaving 5 bases not matched to a gene. This CDR3 reads CASSSDRGMNIQYF. The CDR3 DNA sequence: TGTGCCAGCAGCTCCGACAGGGGGATGAACATTCAGTACTTC.

This chain uses TRBV9 with TRBJ2-7; 11 bases map to TRBD2. Germline trimming cut 4 bases from V and 1 base from J; bases unmatched to any gene: 7. CDR3 length: 16 residues. Germline CDR1 SGDLS, CDR2 YYNGEE. CDR3 in DNA: TGTGCCAGCAGCCCCCCTACTAGCGGGAGTTCCTACGAGCAGTACTTC. Protein product: CASSPPTSGSSYEQYF.

The count of this clone is one. The chain uses TRBV21-1 and TRBJ2-7; no DNA check was done on the table's D call, TRBD2. TRBV21-1 is termed a pseudogene. This CDR3 contains 17 residues. This chain's CDR3 is CASSNWTSGPPTREQYF. Written as DNA, the CDR3 is TGTGCCAGCAGCAACTGGACTAGCGGACCCCCTACGCGCGAGCAGTACTTC.